This T cell receptor (beta chain) is from a study of blood T cell repertoires in COVID-19. Across the whole study: COVID-19 samples, acute and convalescent, were from the United States, Italy and Spain. Sources were T cells, B-cell-depleted T cells, or PBMCs; the material itself was cDNA or gDNA.

Per the authors' pipeline: Cell counts per sample came from amplifying reference gene primers. Method: immunoSEQ multiplex PCR; TCRdb's copy keeps in-frame clones and lacks some. V, J and clone size are those of that table, while D and trimming were read from the DNA. This sample carries over 250,000 clones, 83% of them seen once, and the ten largest clones take approximately 9%. There are 16 residues in the CDR3. Germline CDR1 reads MNHEY; CDR2 reads SMNVEV (reference sequence). J lost 8 bases, V lost 6 bases, and 15 bases had no gene match. The source is a woman aged 50 to 65 who had recovered from COVID-19. The gene calls are TRBV27 and TRBJ2-1; TRBD2 agrees at 8 bases. Sequences were obtained from peripheral blood. In DNA form, the CDR3 reads TGTGCCAGCAGCAAACTGGGTAGCGGGACCCTCGATGAGCAGTTCTTC. Protein sequence: CASSKLGSGTLDEQFF.